This entry concerns a single TCR beta chain. This receptor's antigen is unknown. Base quality data are lacking; no much larger clone is found one base away. This record comes from a study of blood T cell repertoires in COVID-19 (dated by TCRdb to 2019 to 2021). A note on the overall study: Samples covering the acute and convalescent phases of COVID-19 were provided by collaborators in the United States, Italy and Spain. A de-identified subject ID, COVID-19 status, age in years and sex were almost always included in the sample metadata. Subjects who had been exposed to COVID-19, were actively infected with it, or had recovered from it provided the deeply sampled blood TCRbeta repertoires that made up the dataset. A freely available public database, intended as a resource for researchers studying the immune response to SARS-CoV-2, is where the repertoires were released. The material from the prospective study consisted of cDNA or gDNA derived from T cells, B-cell-depleted T cells, or PBMCs. HLA class I and class II types, where available, came from metadata supplied by the sample provider rather than from assay-based typing. Samples were obtained from the ongoing ImmuneRACE study (first 160 participants) and from over a thousand subjects provided by 6 global collaborators. What the authors observed across the whole study: Clinical and demographic metadata were provided uncurated, with the amount varying by source and participant.

TCRbeta CDR3 regions were amplified from genomic DNA by means of the immunoSEQ Assay, a bias-controlled multiplex PCR. The paper's processing steps were these. Nucleated cell counts per sample were estimated from amplification of reference gene primers within the assay. To quantify the absolute abundance of each unique TCRbeta CDR3 rearrangement, sequence reads were collapsed and filtered. For each sample, productive Simpson clonality was calculated as the square root of Simpson's diversity index over productive rearrangements. TCRdb carries this immuneACCESS record with in-frame sequences only. Its versions omit some clonotypes, under half of them owing to an unresolved V gene in the studies checked, with the rest unexplained. D and trimming were read from the DNA, whereas the V and J calls and clone size are those reported in that table. In this sample the table shows around 60,000 clones, 84% of which occur a single time. Roughly 15% of the sample rests with the top ten.

The CDR1 and CDR2 encoded by the germline V gene are SGHAT and FQNNGV. Counted from cysteine to phenylalanine, this CDR3 has 13 amino acids. Here the CDR3 DNA is all that survives: 39 bases in frame from base 1. The junction carries 4 bases between V and J, which are trimmed by 0 bases and 2 bases respectively. At one collaborating source in Seattle, patients were enrolled during active infection and were followed longitudinally through the course of disease. Collaborating institutions collected whole blood in K2EDTA tubes following their own protocols. For TCRbeta analysis, collaborators shipped samples in one of three forms: frozen whole blood, isolated PBMCs, or DNA extracted from either of those sample types.

The sequencing sample was made of peripheral blood. This chain joins TRBV11-2 to TRBJ1-2; the D gene is unclear. The source is a man between 60 and 75 years old with COVID-19, enrolled during active disease. The bases are TGTGCCAGCAGCTTAGACAGGAACTATGGCTACACCTTC. It translates as CASSLDRNYGYTF.